Here is one TCR beta chain with its context. What it binds is not known. A multiplex PCR was run with 60 Vbeta primers and 13 Jbeta primers. The method was immunoSEQ multiplex PCR; TCRdb's version includes in-frame clones alone and lacks a portion of them. Among fewer than 100,000 clones listed, approximately 69% were seen once. The CDR3 is made up of 15 amino acids. V lost 1 base to trimming and J lost 1 base, with 10 bases between them. The germline V gene encodes CDR1 SEHNR and CDR2 FQNEAQ (reference sequence). The sample is drawn from a study of cytomegalovirus exposure and HLA in healthy donors. Study at large: Out of about 170 million T cells, an earlier analysis found over 90 million unique TCR beta sequences in total. Findings and caveats of the study: Some TCR beta chains (over 150 of them) were listed as cytomegalovirus-associated. Earlier analysis found most TCR beta V segments productive about 87% or about 30% of the time.

The chain employs TRBV7-9 and TRBJ1-1; D remains ambiguous. The sequenced sample consisted of PBMCs. This receptor was obtained from a female donor in good health and CMV-seronegative. As DNA, the CDR3 is TGTGCCAGCAGCTTAGAAGCTTCGGGGAACACTGAAGCTTTCTTT. Encoded protein: CASSLEASGNTEAFF.